This record concerns one T cell receptor beta chain sequence. CDR1 and CDR2 from the germline V gene are MNHEY and SMNVEV (reference sequence). CDR3 length equals 14 residues. Trimming pared 0 bases from V and 8 bases from J, leaving 12 bases between. Method: immunoSEQ multiplex PCR; TCRdb's copy keeps in-frame clones and lacks some. This table holds under 95,000 clones, over 75% found once. The record originates from a study of blood T cell repertoires in COVID-19. Study summary: Sample material is recorded as cDNA or gDNA derived from T cells, B-cell-depleted T cells, or PBMCs.

Sequenced sample: peripheral blood. This sequence joins TRBV27 and TRBJ2-3; D is perhaps TRBD2 (5 bases). The receptor was isolated from a woman of 80 years or more with acute or convalescent COVID-19. The CDR3, as DNA: TGTGCCAGCAGTTTATCCGGGGTACGGGGTACGCAGTATTTT. It is translated as CASSLSGVRGTQYF.